This is a list of T cell receptor beta chains from one sample in a study of Graves' ophthalmopathy and Graves' hyperthyroidism. TCRdb independently ran MiXCR on the multiplex PCR reads; one entry per CDR3 protein. The sample shows roughly 500,000 distinct CDR3 sequences, 13% to 15% of them seen only once. Specimen: blood. The receptors were sampled from a woman aged 25 to 39 with Graves' ophthalmopathy. The CDR3 runs from the conserved cysteine through the conserved F or W. A D gene is named only where the DNA matches it firmly. Rows may omit the clone size; those that give it use once, few, many or a size class.

size: many
J: TRBJ2-7
D: TRBD2
V: TRBV29-1
length: 14
CDR3: CSVTGLAGVGEQYF
DNA: TGCAGCGTGACGGGACTAGCGGGAGTGGGGGAGCAGTACTTC

size: many
J: TRBJ1-1
D: .
V: TRBV12-3/TRBV12-4
length: 13
CDR3: CATLSGVNTEAFF
DNA: TGTGCCACCCTATCAGGTGTGAACACTGAAGCTTTCTTT

size: many
J: TRBJ1-5
D: .
V: TRBV19
length: 15
CDR3: CASRRGGNSNQPQHF
DNA: TGTGCCAGTAGAAGAGGCGGCAATAGCAATCAGCCCCAGCATTTT

size: many
J: TRBJ1-2
D: .
V: TRBV5-1
length: 17
CDR3: CASSLGPGGRANYGYTF
DNA: TGCGCCAGCAGCTTGGGGCCGGGCGGGCGAGCTAACTATGGCTACACCTTC

size: many
J: TRBJ2-5
D: TRBD2
V: TRBV6-1
length: 16
CDR3: CATQGFVAGGGETQYF
DNA: TGTGCCACCCAAGGGTTCGTAGCGGGGGGTGGAGAGACCCAGTACTTC

size: many
J: TRBJ1-3
D: TRBD1
V: TRBV20-1
length: 16
CDR3: CSASPDRGRSGNTIYF
DNA: TGCAGTGCTAGCCCCGACAGGGGCCGCTCTGGAAACACCATATATTTT

size: many
J: TRBJ1-1
D: .
V: TRBV6-1
length: 13
CDR3: CASRDNTNTEAFF
DNA: TGTGCCAGCAGGGATAATACGAACACTGAAGCTTTCTTT

size: many
J: TRBJ1-5
D: TRBD1
V: TRBV12-3/TRBV12-4
length: 15
CDR3: CASSTGQVPYQPQHF
DNA: TGTGCCAGCAGTACCGGACAGGTTCCGTATCAGCCCCAGCATTTT

size: many
J: TRBJ1-2
D: TRBD1
V: TRBV5-1
length: 15
CDR3: CASSITGGANYGYTF
DNA: TGCGCCAGCAGCATAACAGGGGGAGCTAACTATGGCTACACCTTC

size: few
J: TRBJ2-2
D: .
V: TRBV2
length: 16
CDR3: CASSESSPRNTGELFF
DNA: TGTGCCAGCAGTGAATCCAGCCCCCGGAACACCGGGGAGCTGTTTTTT

size: many
J: TRBJ2-5
D: TRBD2
V: TRBV27
length: 15
CDR3: CASSFLRGAQETQYF
DNA: TGTGCCAGCAGTTTCCTGCGGGGGGCCCAAGAGACCCAGTACTTC

size: many
J: TRBJ2-5
D: .
V: TRBV7-9
length: 15
CDR3: CASSLDGGVSETQYF
DNA: TGTGCCAGCAGCTTAGACGGAGGGGTTTCAGAGACCCAGTACTTC

size: .
J: TRBJ1-1
D: .
V: TRBV5-1
length: 16
CDR3: CASSDPRRGGRSEAFF
DNA: TGCGCCAGCAGCGACCCAAGAAGAGGGGGGAGGTCTGAAGCTTTCTTT

size: .
J: TRBJ1-2
D: TRBD1
V: TRBV24-1
length: 14
CDR3: CATSDSDRDYGYTF
DNA: TGTGCCACCAGTGATTCCGACAGGGACTATGGCTACACCTTC

size: many
J: TRBJ1-2
D: .
V: TRBV11-2
length: 14
CDR3: CASSLLGIGFGYTF
DNA: TGTGCCAGCAGCTTACTTGGTATTGGGTTTGGCTACACCTTC

size: .
J: TRBJ1-6
D: TRBD1
V: TRBV5-1
length: 14
CDR3: CASSGDRGRSPLHF
DNA: TGCGCCAGCAGCGGGGACAGGGGGCGATCACCCCTCCACTTT

size: many
J: TRBJ2-7
D: .
V: TRBV11-2
length: 14
CDR3: CASSPRWSSYEQYF
DNA: TGTGCCAGCAGCCCCCGATGGAGCTCCTACGAGCAGTACTTC

size: many
J: TRBJ2-7
D: .
V: TRBV7-8
length: 13
CDR3: CASSGTEDYEQYF
DNA: TGTGCCAGCAGCGGAACGGAAGACTACGAGCAGTACTTC

size: many
J: TRBJ1-1
D: .
V: TRBV6-1
length: 13
CDR3: CASRLERGTEAFF
DNA: TGTGCCAGCAGGTTGGAGAGGGGGACTGAAGCTTTCTTT

size: many
J: TRBJ2-5
D: .
V: TRBV7-9
length: 16
CDR3: CASSTRTGGSKETQYF
DNA: TGTGCCAGCAGCACCCGGACAGGCGGGAGCAAAGAGACCCAGTACTTC

size: once
J: TRBJ1-1
D: .
V: TRBV6-1
length: 12
CDR3: CASTGSNTEAFF
DNA: TGTGCCAGCACAGGCAGTAACACTGAAGCTTTCTTT

size: many
J: TRBJ1-5
D: TRBD1
V: TRBV28
length: 15
CDR3: CASRFGQASNQPQHF
DNA: TGTGCCAGCAGATTCGGACAGGCGAGCAATCAGCCCCAGCATTTT

size: many
J: TRBJ1-1
D: .
V: TRBV3-1
length: 16
CDR3: CASSQDREGTNTEAFF
DNA: TGTGCCAGCAGCCAAGATCGAGAGGGGACGAACACTGAAGCTTTCTTT

size: many
J: TRBJ1-1
D: TRBD1
V: TRBV20-1
length: 15
CDR3: CSAPPGTGGGYLTFF
DNA: TGCAGTGCCCCACCGGGGACAGGGGGCGGATATTTAACTTTCTTT

size: few
J: TRBJ2-3
D: TRBD2
V: TRBV12-3/TRBV12-4
length: 13
CDR3: CASSSSGGGTQYF
DNA: TGTGCCAGCAGTTCTAGCGGGGGCGGTACGCAGTATTTT

size: once
J: TRBJ1-5
D: TRBD1
V: TRBV6-1
length: 15
CDR3: CASNGQGSGNQPQHF
DNA: TGTGCCAGCAATGGACAGGGGAGTGGCAATCAGCCCCAGCATTTT

size: many
J: TRBJ2-7
D: .
V: TRBV12-3/TRBV12-4
length: 13
CDR3: CASSFLESYEQYF
DNA: TGTGCCAGCAGTTTTCTGGAGTCCTACGAGCAGTACTTC

size: .
J: TRBJ1-3
D: TRBD1
V: TRBV6-5
length: 16
CDR3: CASSSLGTGGGNTIYF
DNA: TGTGCCAGCAGTTCGCTGGGGACAGGGGGGGGAAACACCATATATTTT

size: .
J: TRBJ2-5
D: TRBD1
V: TRBV11-1
length: 14
CDR3: CASSHRTGGETQYF
DNA: TGTGCCAGCAGCCACAGGACAGGGGGGGAGACCCAGTACTTC

size: many
J: TRBJ1-1
D: .
V: TRBV28
length: 11
CDR3: CASSFGPVNDF
DNA: TGTGCCAGCAGTTTCGGACCGGTAAATGACTTT

size: many
J: TRBJ1-3
D: .
V: TRBV7-8
length: 13
CDR3: CASSKNSGNTIYF
DNA: TGTGCCAGCAGCAAAAACTCTGGAAACACCATATATTTT

size: .
J: TRBJ2-2
D: TRBD2
V: TRBV20-1
length: 18
CDR3: CSARPGLAGGLLRGELFF
DNA: TGCAGTGCTAGACCCGGACTAGCGGGAGGCCTACTAAGGGGGGAGCTGTTTTTT

size: many
J: TRBJ1-1
D: TRBD1
V: TRBV12-3/TRBV12-4
length: 15
CDR3: CASSGQGTQNTEAFF
DNA: TGTGCCAGCAGTGGACAGGGGACACAGAACACTGAAGCTTTCTTT

size: many
J: TRBJ1-1
D: .
V: TRBV12-3/TRBV12-4
length: 11
CDR3: CASSLGADAFF
DNA: TGTGCCAGCAGCCTGGGGGCAGATGCTTTCTTT

size: many
J: TRBJ1-6
D: TRBD1
V: TRBV2
length: 16
CDR3: CASSPRVDRAHSPLHF
DNA: TGTGCCAGCAGTCCGAGAGTCGACAGGGCTCATTCACCCCTCCACTTT

size: few
J: TRBJ2-4
D: .
V: TRBV9
length: 13
CDR3: CASSVGGSAIKYF
DNA: TGTGCCAGCAGCGTAGGGGGGAGTGCCATTAAGTACTTC

size: many
J: TRBJ1-5
D: TRBD1
V: TRBV12-3/TRBV12-4
length: 15
CDR3: CASSLGQGIHQPQHF
DNA: TGTGCCAGCAGTTTGGGACAGGGAATCCATCAGCCCCAGCATTTT

size: few
J: TRBJ1-1
D: .
V: TRBV12-3/TRBV12-4
length: 12
CDR3: CASTRRGTEAFF
DNA: TGTGCCAGCACCCGACGTGGCACTGAAGCTTTCTTT

size: many
J: TRBJ2-2
D: .
V: TRBV6-5
length: 13
CDR3: CASSYAITGELFF
DNA: TGTGCCAGCAGTTACGCGATCACCGGGGAGCTGTTTTTT

size: many
J: TRBJ1-5
D: .
V: TRBV4-1
length: 14
CDR3: CASSQDRRGGPQHF
DNA: TGCGCCAGCAGCCAAGATCGGCGGGGGGGGCCCCAGCATTTT

size: few
J: TRBJ1-5
D: .
V: TRBV27
length: 17
CDR3: CASSGRAGGWSNQPQHF
DNA: TGTGCCAGCAGTGGAAGGGCGGGGGGGTGGAGCAATCAGCCCCAGCATTTT

size: .
J: TRBJ2-7
D: .
V: TRBV18
length: 14
CDR3: CASQDGRATYEQYF
DNA: TGTGCCAGCCAAGACGGAAGAGCAACCTACGAGCAGTACTTC

size: .
J: TRBJ2-7
D: TRBD1
V: TRBV6-5
length: 15
CDR3: CASSYSRGQGHEQYF
DNA: TGTGCCAGCAGTTACTCGAGGGGACAGGGCCACGAGCAGTACTTC

size: many
J: TRBJ2-7
D: TRBD1
V: TRBV6-1
length: 14
CDR3: CASSRDRGTYEQYF
DNA: TGTGCCAGCAGTCGGGACAGGGGAACCTACGAGCAGTACTTC

size: many
J: TRBJ2-6
D: .
V: TRBV25-1
length: 16
CDR3: CASSESGTTGANVLTF
DNA: TGTGCCAGCAGTGAATCGGGAACAACTGGGGCCAACGTCCTGACTTTC